Described below is a single T cell receptor beta chain sequence and its context. This entry belongs to a study of blood T cell repertoires in COVID-19. Study context: From T cells, B-cell-depleted T cells, or PBMCs came the material, which was cDNA or gDNA.

Produced via immunoSEQ multiplex PCR; TCRdb's table is partial and in-frame only. The sample has approximately 170,000 clones; approximately 82% are singletons. The CDR3 loop spans 15 amino acids. Germline V gene lookup returns CDR1 MNHEY and CDR2 SVGAGI. The germline V and J ends were trimmed by 9 bases and 2 bases, with 20 bases remaining between them. V and J are TRBV6-5 and TRBJ2-7, with D perhaps TRBD2 (6 bases). Sequencing was done on a sample of peripheral blood. This TCR came from a man between 65 and 85 years old who had recovered from COVID-19. The CDR3 loop reads CARQGGSSQTYEQYF. CDR3 sequence (DNA): TGTGCCAGGCAGGGAGGTAGCTCCCAAACCTACGAGCAGTACTTC.